The clone carrying this TCR beta chain was seen ten or more times. TCRdb re-called the RT-PCR reads with MiXCR, one entry per CDR3 protein. This table holds hundreds of thousands of distinct CDR3 sequences, 16% found once. The source of the sample is a study of patients and donors after allogeneic stem cell transplantation. V was clipped by 4 bases and J by 5 bases; unmatched bases: 9. The CDR3 extends over 16 amino acids. Per germline, CDR1 SGHRS and CDR2 YFSETQ. The sample comprised blood, either unsorted or a sorted T cell fraction (not recorded which). This TCR was recovered from a human donor who was either an allogeneic HSCT recipient or a stem cell or donor lymphocyte infusion donor (not recorded which). It is not recorded whose cells these are; they may come from a transplant donor. The chain recombines TRBV5-1 with TRBJ2-7, with TRBD2 matching over 13 bases. CDR3 region: CASSPVGLAGWDEQYF. The CDR3 nucleotides read TGCGCCAGCAGCCCCGTGGGACTAGCGGGATGGGACGAGCAGTACTTC.